The source of this T cell receptor (beta chain) is a study of cytomegalovirus exposure and HLA in healthy donors. Study-level findings and limits: A later analysis showed that HLA-associated TCR beta chains had undergone more clonal expansion than equally common others. Owing to their indistinguishability, certain V segments, notably TRBV6-2 and TRBV6-3, were excluded. V- and J-gene trimming in TCR beta was tied to a missense DCLRE1C variant by an analysis performed later.

The V gene's germline CDR1 is SGDLS and CDR2 YYNGEE. Trimming took 0 bases from V and 7 from J, leaving 14 bases between them. CDR3 length equals 15 residues. PCR was performed using 60 Vbeta and 13 Jbeta primers. Clones were read by immunoSEQ multiplex PCR, and TCRdb kept only the in-frame ones, dropping some. Seen in this sample are 200,000 or so clones; the ten most common clones hold approximately 0.74%. To note about this clone: The antigen is undetermined.

The rearrangement joins TRBV9 to TRBJ1-3, with a tentative D call TRBD1 (6 bases). The clonotype was recovered from a boy aged 5-17 years in good health and CMV-seronegative. The sequenced material came from PBMCs. CDR3 loop: CASSVGGGRGNTIYF. DNA for the CDR3: TGTGCCAGCAGCGTAGGTGGGGGCCGTGGGAACACCATATATTTT. The full variable domain, completed using reference TRBV9 and TRBJ1-3, is DSGVTQTPKHLITATGQRVTLRCSPRSGDLSVYWYQQSLDQGLQFLIQYYNGEERAKGNILERFSAQQFPDLHSELNLSSLELGDSALYFCASSVGGGRGNTIYFGEGSWLTVV.